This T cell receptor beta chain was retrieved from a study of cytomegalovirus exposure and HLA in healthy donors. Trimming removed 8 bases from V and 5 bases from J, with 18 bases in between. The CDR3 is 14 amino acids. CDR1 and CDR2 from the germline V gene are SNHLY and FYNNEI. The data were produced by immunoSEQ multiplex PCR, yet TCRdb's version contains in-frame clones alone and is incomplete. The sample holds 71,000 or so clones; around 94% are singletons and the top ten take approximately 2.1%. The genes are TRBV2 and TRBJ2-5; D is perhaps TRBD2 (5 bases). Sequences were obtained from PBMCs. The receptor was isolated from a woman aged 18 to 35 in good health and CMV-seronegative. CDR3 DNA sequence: TGTGCCAGCCTCCGGGATCGGGTAATTGAGACCCAGTACTTC. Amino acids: CASLRDRVIETQYF. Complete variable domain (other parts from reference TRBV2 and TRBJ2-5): EPEVTQTPSHQVTQMGQEVILRCVPISNHLYFYWYRQILGQKVEFLVSFYNNEISEKSEIFDDQFSVERPDGSNFTLKIRSTKLEDSAMYFCASLRDRVIETQYFGPGTRLLVL.